The 31 T cell receptor beta chains presented below share a single source sample, sequenced in a study of cytomegalovirus exposure and HLA in healthy donors. The PCR had 60 Vbeta and 13 Jbeta primers. Generated by immunoSEQ multiplex PCR, the TCRdb table keeps only in-frame clones and is missing some. Of approximately 130,000 clones in the sample, over 70% were seen once. The sequenced sample was PBMCs. All receptors come from a woman between 40 and 50 years old in good health and CMV-seronegative.

The count of this clone is one. This sequence joins TRBV4-1 and TRBJ2-7; D remains ambiguous. V lost 0 bases and J 0 bases, leaving 12 bases between the germline ends. Germline CDR1 is MGHRA and CDR2 is YSYEKL. The CDR3 consists of 16 residues. The CDR3 loop is CASSQDLTSSSYEQYF. DNA for the CDR3: TGCGCCAGCAGCCAAGATCTCACTTCAAGCTCCTACGAGCAGTACTTC.

This clone has a single count. The genes are TRBV6-5 and TRBJ1-5; D unclear. With 0 bases removed from V and 5 bases from J, the gap between germline ends came to 5 bases. The CDR3 is made up of 13 amino acids. The germline gives CDR1 MNHEY, CDR2 SVGAGI. The CDR3 DNA reads as TGTGCCAGCAGTTACTCGTATGATCAGCCCCAGCATTTT. As protein: CASSYSYDQPQHF.

V usage is TRBV5-4 and J usage is TRBJ1-2, with 7 bases fitting TRBD1. The length of the CDR3 is 17 residues. J lost 0 bases, V lost 4 bases, and 12 bases had no gene match. The V gene's germline CDR1 is SGHNT and CDR2 YYREEE (reference sequence). This CDR3 reads CASSPWMQGGTNYGYTF. CDR3 nucleotides: TGTGCCAGCAGCCCTTGGATGCAGGGGGGTACTAACTATGGCTACACCTTC.

The chain combines TRBV5-4 with TRBJ2-5; 9 bases are shared with TRBD1. The J call is in doubt because the DNA end fits TRBJ2-7 better. The CDR3 sequence is 15 residues long. Germline V gene data show CDR1 as SGHNT and CDR2 as YYREEE (reference sequence). Here the CDR3 DNA reads TGTGCCAGCAGCGGTAACAGGGGGCGGAACTACGAGCAGTACTTC. Protein product: CASSGNRGRNYEQYF.

CDR3 bases: TGTGCCAGTAGTGATTGGTTAGCGGGAGAGTTGGATGAGCAGTTCTTC. This translates into CASSDWLAGELDEQFF. The chain links TRBV19 to TRBJ2-1, with TRBD2 identical over 9 bases. This CDR3 has 16 residues. V gave up 5 bases and J gave up 8 bases; unmatched junction bases: 13. Germline assignment: CDR1 LNHDA and CDR2 SQIVND (reference sequence).

This clone was recorded a few times. V is TRBV2 and J is TRBJ1-5; 8 nucleotides agree with TRBD1. The V segment lost 1 base and the J segment 7 bases; nucleotides outside the gene matches: 9. This CDR3 has 16 amino acids. Germline V gene lookup returns CDR1 SNHLY and CDR2 FYNNEI. CDR3 sequence reads: CASSEGGQGLGQPQHF. The CDR3 DNA is TGTGCCAGCAGTGAAGGTGGACAGGGATTAGGACAGCCCCAGCATTTT.

The chain recombines TRBV5-1 with TRBJ2-2; 8 positions agree with TRBD1. CDR1 and CDR2 from the germline V gene are SGHRS and YFSETQ. CDR3 length: 15 residues. J lost 1 base, V lost 4 bases, and 3 bases had no gene match. In DNA form, the CDR3 reads TGCGCCAGCAGCCCCGGGACAGGGAACACCGGGGAGCTGTTTTTT. It yields the protein CASSPGTGNTGELFF.

This chain connects TRBV7-2 to TRBJ1-3; weak D call: TRBD1 (5 bases). The germline V gene encodes CDR1 SGHTA and CDR2 FQGNSA. The CDR3 sequence is 15 residues long. Trimming shortened V by 1 base and J by 2 bases, and 9 bases separated the two germline ends. Here the CDR3 reads CASSLVGEAGNTIYF. In DNA form, the CDR3 reads TGTGCCAGCAGCTTAGTGGGGGAGGCTGGAAACACCATATATTTT. The full variable domain, with the rest looked up from reference TRBV7-2 and TRBJ1-3, is GAGVSQSPSNKVTEKGKDVELRCDPISGHTALYWYRQSLGQGLEFLIYFQGNSAPDKSGLPSDRFSAERTGGSVSTLTIQRTQQEDSAVYLCASSLVGEAGNTIYFGEGSWLTVV.

In its sample, this clone was seen once. The chain employs TRBV4-1 and TRBJ1-3, with 8 bases matching TRBD1. Losses at the gene ends were 0 bases for V and 0 bases for J; bases not matched to a gene: 7. CDR3 length: 18 amino acids. Germline CDR1 MGHRA, CDR2 YSYEKL. The CDR3 loop reads CASSQDPGGPLSGNTIYF. The CDR3, as DNA: TGCGCCAGCAGCCAAGACCCAGGGGGCCCCCTCTCTGGAAACACCATATATTTT.

This chain joins TRBV29-1 and TRBJ1-2; D is undetermined. The CDR3 runs 11 residues. The germline gives CDR1 SQVTM, CDR2 ANQGSEA. The V end was cut by 6 bases, the J end by 4 bases, with 9 bases between. This chain's CDR3 is CSVEGGYGYTF. The CDR3 region has the DNA TGCAGCGTAGAGGGCGGCTATGGCTACACCTTC.

The V gene is TRBV20-1, the J gene TRBJ1-4, with D maybe TRBD1 (6 bases). V was trimmed by 6 bases and J by 8 bases, leaving 7 bases between them. This CDR3 contains 10 residues. Germline CDR1 is DFQATT and CDR2 is SNEGSKA (reference sequence). The CDR3 sequence: CSAQGEKLFF. CDR3 coding DNA: TGCAGTGCGCAGGGGGAAAAACTGTTTTTT.

The rearrangement joins TRBV19 to TRBJ2-7; D not resolved. The CDR3 has 14 amino acids. Trimming pared 6 bases from V and 1 base from J, leaving 13 bases between. CDR1 and CDR2 (germline): LNHDA, SQIVND (reference sequence). This CDR3 is CASSPILRSYEQYF. CDR3 sequence (DNA): TGTGCCAGTAGCCCCATCCTCAGGTCCTACGAGCAGTACTTC.

This clone showed up just once. This chain joins TRBV9 and TRBJ2-2; 9 bases align to TRBD1. Trimming removed 3 bases from V and 1 base from J; junction bases left unmatched: 4. Germline CDR1 and CDR2: SGDLS and YYNGEE. The CDR3 sequence is 16 residues long. CDR3 residues: CASSDTGGMNTGELFF. CDR3 DNA: TGTGCCAGCAGCGACACAGGGGGCATGAACACCGGGGAGCTGTTTTTT.

The chain joins TRBV11-3 to TRBJ1-1; TRBD1 is a possible D gene (5 bases). The CDR3 length is 13 residues. Trimming shortened V by 2 bases and J by 5 bases, and 9 bases separated the two germline ends. Germline V gene lookup returns CDR1 SGHNT and CDR2 YENEEA. CDR3 sequence (DNA): TGTGCCAGCAGCTTAACAGGAAAAACTGAAGCTTTCTTT. Protein sequence: CASSLTGKTEAFF.

The J gene is TRBJ2-3, the V gene TRBV11-3, with D possibly TRBD1 on 5 matching bases. CDR1 and CDR2 (germline): SGHNT, YENEEA. V lost 5 bases, J lost 4 bases, and 13 bases lay in between. The CDR3 has 14 amino acids. CDR3 DNA: TGTGCCAGCAGCCCAGGCAGGGTTTCAGATACGCAGTATTTT. Translating gives CASSPGRVSDTQYF.

The chain combines TRBV6-6 with TRBJ2-1; TRBD2 is a possible D gene (5 bases). CDR3 size: 13 residues. Germline values: CDR1 MNHNY, CDR2 SVGAGI (reference sequence). The V and J ends lost 2 bases and 9 bases respectively, with 11 bases between them. Written as DNA, the CDR3 is TGTGCCAGCAGTTACCTTCTAGCTACTGAGCAGTTCTTC. Protein sequence: CASSYLLATEQFF.

V and J are TRBV5-1 and TRBJ2-1, with 7 nucleotides matching TRBD1. Germline CDR1 is SGHRS and CDR2 is YFSETQ. The CDR3 length is 15 residues. Trimming removed 3 bases from V and 4 bases from J; junction bases left unmatched: 7. CDR3 loop: CASSSAGTDYNEQFF. The CDR3 DNA follows: TGCGCCAGCAGCTCCGCCGGGACAGATTACAATGAGCAGTTCTTC.

The genes are TRBV2 and TRBJ1-5; 11 positions match TRBD1. With V trimmed by 4 bases and J by 4 bases, 0 bases remained unmatched. Germline lookup yields CDR1 SNHLY and CDR2 FYNNEI. The CDR3 loop spans 14 amino acids. The CDR3 bases are TGTGCCAGCAGTGGGGACAGGGGGAATCAGCCCCAGCATTTT. It yields the protein CASSGDRGNQPQHF.

V is TRBV7-3 and J is TRBJ1-1; TRBD1 is a possible D gene (6 bases). CDR1 SGHTA and CDR2 FQGTGA come from the germline V gene. V lost 5 bases to trimming and J lost 0 bases, with 10 bases between them. This CDR3 has 14 residues. CDR3 region: CASSQGHLNTEAFF. DNA of the CDR3: TGTGCCAGCAGCCAGGGACATCTGAACACTGAAGCTTTCTTT.

J is TRBJ2-7 and V is TRBV2, with 9 bases lining up with TRBD2. V trimming: 4 bases; J trimming: 2 bases; junction bases outside the gene matches: 3. The CDR3 consists of 14 residues. Germline V gives CDR1 SNHLY, CDR2 FYNNEI. The chain's CDR3 is CASSVASGAYEQYF. In DNA, the CDR3 is TGTGCCAGCAGTGTGGCTAGCGGGGCCTACGAGCAGTACTTC.

V usage is TRBV18 and J usage is TRBJ2-7, with TRBD1 matching over 9 bases. Germline assignment: CDR1 KGHSH and CDR2 LQKENI. The CDR3 loop spans 15 amino acids. The J segment lost 3 bases and the V segment lost 1 base, leaving 4 bases of the junction unmatched. CDR3 DNA: TGTGCCAGCTCACCACTGGGGACAGGGAACTACGAGCAGTACTTC. This codes for CASSPLGTGNYEQYF.

The chain is built from TRBV28 and TRBJ1-2, with D perhaps TRBD1 (6 bases). CDR1 is MDHEN and CDR2 is SYDVKM in the germline V gene. Trimming cost V 3 bases and J 3 bases, with 17 bases left between them. This CDR3 comprises 16 residues. The CDR3: CASSLGGAVLDYGYTF. CDR3 nucleotides: TGTGCCAGCAGTTTGGGGGGGGCAGTCTTGGACTATGGCTACACCTTC.

The chain employs TRBV7-2 and TRBJ1-2; 9 bases align to TRBD1. The ends lost 5 bases at V and 6 bases at J; junction bases unmatched: 10. The CDR3 totals 15 residues. Germline V lookup: CDR1 SGHTA, CDR2 FQGNSA. Written as DNA, the CDR3 is TGTGCCAGCAGCCTTCTCCGGGACAGGGTTAATGGCTACACCTTC. Residues: CASSLLRDRVNGYTF.

In its sample, this clone was seen once. At the DNA level, this CDR3 is encoded by other sequences in the same sample as well. The V call is TRBV14, the J call TRBJ1-2; tentative D call: TRBD1 (6 bases). Germline V CDR1 and CDR2: SGHDN, FVKESK. CDR3 length: 12 amino acids. V lost 1 base, J lost 7 bases, and 7 bases lay in between. The CDR3 nucleotides read TGTGCCAGCAGCCAAGTCAGGGGTGGCTACACCTTC. Its translation is CASSQVRGGYTF.

The chain is built from TRBV7-2 and TRBJ2-1, with D perhaps TRBD2 (6 bases). Per the germline V gene, CDR1 is SGHTA and CDR2 is FQGNSA. This CDR3 has 16 residues. V lost 2 bases and J lost 9, with 20 bases in between. The CDR3 reads CASSLPSRAGRGEQFF. CDR3 nucleotides: TGTGCCAGCAGCTTACCTTCCCGGGCCGGGCGGGGTGAGCAGTTCTTC.

The rearrangement links TRBV2 to TRBJ2-3; 12 bases line up with TRBD2. Germline V lookup: CDR1 SNHLY, CDR2 FYNNEI. The CDR3 covers 16 residues. J was trimmed by 4 bases and V by 6 bases; bases with no gene match: 8. CDR3 bases: TGTGCCAGCAGGGGTGGACTAGCGGGACTGTCAGATACGCAGTATTTT. Protein sequence: CASRGGLAGLSDTQYF.

This clone was observed a handful of times. This rearrangement joins TRBV4-3 to TRBJ2-7; 7 bases fit TRBD2. J gave up 2 bases and V 0 bases, and 4 bases lay outside the gene matches. Germline V gives CDR1 LGHNA, CDR2 YSLEER. CDR3 length: 15 residues. CDR3 region: CASSQEGTSAYEQYF. The CDR3 DNA reads TGCGCCAGCAGCCAAGAGGGCACTAGCGCCTACGAGCAGTACTTC.

The CDR3 coding sequence is TGTGCCAGTAGTAGTTCTCGCGGGGCTTTCTTT. Translating gives CASSSSRGAFF. The genes are TRBV19 and TRBJ1-1; no reliable D call. CDR3 length: 11 amino acids. Germline lookup yields CDR1 LNHDA and CDR2 SQIVND (reference sequence). V lost 4 bases, J lost 11 bases, and 11 bases lay in between.

V is TRBV7-9 and J is TRBJ1-1; TRBD1 might be the D (5 bases). This CDR3 is built from 14 residues. The V gene's germline CDR1 is SEHNR and CDR2 FQNEAQ (reference sequence). Between the trimmed V and J ends, which lost 3 bases and 3 bases, there was a span of 11 bases. The CDR3: CASSFSRRDTEAFF. The CDR3 region has the DNA TGTGCCAGCAGCTTCTCCCGCAGGGACACTGAAGCTTTCTTT.

J is TRBJ2-1 and V is TRBV7-2; possibly TRBD2 for D (7 bases). With 0 bases removed from V and 5 bases from J, the gap between germline ends came to 11 bases. The CDR3 length is 15 residues. In germline, CDR1 is SGHTA, CDR2 FQGNSA. The DNA for the CDR3 is TGTGCCAGCAGCTTAGCTCGGGGGGCCCACAATGAGCAGTTCTTC. It specifies CASSLARGAHNEQFF.

Regarding this clone: Mismatch with germline at one junction end may stem from a read error. V usage is TRBV7-7 and J usage is TRBJ2-5, with 7 bases matching TRBD1. The CDR3 spans 14 residues. Germline assignment: CDR1 SSHAT and CDR2 FNYEAQ (reference sequence). The DNA of the CDR3 is TGTGCTAGCAGCACGGACAGGTCCCAAGAGACCCAGTACTTC. Its translation is CASSTDRSQETQYF.